Sequencing of this T cell receptor (beta chain) was carried out in a study of tumor and adjacent non-tumor tissue in lung cancer (dated by TCRdb to the late 2010s). The study in broad terms: Of the cohort, 11 to 12 patients had adenocarcinoma, 2 had squamous cell carcinoma and 1 had small cell lung cancer. The approximately 15 enrolled patients, of whom roughly 10 were men and 5 were women, were aged roughly 31 to 80 years and were diagnosed with TNM stage I to III disease. A total of some 130 million productive TCRbeta reads were generated by sequencing, corresponding to an average of about 4 million reads per sample. The study compared bulk TCRbeta repertoires between lung tumor tissue and matched distant non-tumor lung tissue from over 13 lung cancer patients. TCRbeta CDR3 sequencing was performed on more than 25 paired specimens, with one tumor sample and one normal lung sample collected per patient. Broader findings and caveats from the paper: Peripheral blood was not sequenced, so blood TCRbeta repertoires were not examined in the lung cancer patients of the study. Significantly higher TCR diversity (inverse Simpson) was observed in tumor tissue than in normal lung tissue (roughly 470 vs 170, P = 0.0075, Mann-Whitney U test). The methods do not name the sequencing platform or mention unique molecular identifiers. Only roughly 14 patients were in the cohort, and the authors stated that larger samples and more detailed clinical data are needed. A significantly larger cumulative share of the repertoire was made up by the top 100 clones in normal lung than in tumor tissue. TCR diversity was significantly higher in younger patients, and greater tumor TCR diversity was associated with shorter overall survival and shorter disease-free survival.

The CDR3, from cysteine to phenylalanine, totals 15 residues. Just the 45-base CDR3 DNA is kept, in frame starting at base 1. From a lookup of the germline V gene, CDR1 and CDR2 are SQVTM and ANQGSEA. Ends trimmed: V by 0 bases, J by 2 bases; bases unmatched to a gene: 5. Receptor libraries were prepared by multiplex PCR. Sequenced using an Illumina HiSeq 2500. TCRbeta libraries were built by three rounds of nested PCR using primers (Table S4), following protocols modified from ARM-PCR. Before sequencing, PCR products of 200-500 bp were excised from the gel and purified with the QIAquick gel extraction kit. As for how the authors treated the data: Trimmomatic was used to clean the reads, FLASH was used to merge the reads into complete CDR3 sequences, and MiTCR was used to assign the reads to V(D)J germline segments. Clonal diversity was computed as the inverse Simpson's index with VDJtools. In-frame sequences lacking a premature stop codon were counted as productive reads. TCRdb applied fastp at Q25 and MiXCR to the public reads, then kept only in-frame beta chains. Every distinct CDR3 protein forms one entry, paired with its most common genes and DNA. These V and J calls are TCRdb output, not the study's own analysis. The sample contains under 150,000 distinct CDR3 sequences, about 71% of them found a single time. The top ten clones comprise 15% to 20% of the sample.

RNA was isolated from bulk unsorted tissue, and RNA quality was assessed with a NanoDrop ND-1000 and an Agilent 2100. The donors were newly diagnosed lung cancer patients admitted for thoracic surgery in China from August to November 2014 who had not received prior chemotherapy. Anyone who had undergone radiotherapy or chemotherapy before, or who had another cancer at the same time, was left out of the study. Surgical tissue pieces of roughly 1-2.2 cm3 were preserved in RNAlater solution and stored at -80 °C until use. This clonotype occurred many times. No antigen is known for it. No much larger clonotype is one base removed from it; base qualities were not supplied.

The TCR originated in a man aged 60 to 69 with small cell lung cancer. This receptor chain uses TRBV29-1 and TRBJ1-2; 8 bases in between match TRBD1. Material for sequencing was lung tumor tissue. The sequenced DNA is TGCAGCGTTGAAGATGGGTGGGACAGGAACTATGGCTACACCTTC. Protein translation: CSVEDGWDRNYGYTF.